What follows are 28 T cell receptor beta chains derived from one specimen sequenced in a study of CD8 T cells in Susac syndrome. After extraction with the RNeasy kit, about 0.5 to 1 ug of the RNA was reverse transcribed using random hexamers. TCRdb redid the calling of the immunoSEQ multiplex PCR reads with MiXCR, one entry per CDR3 protein. The sample lists about 430,000 distinct CDR3 sequences; approximately 85% were seen once. Material: CD8+ T cells from PBMCs. Every receptor here comes from a human donor with multiple sclerosis.

A single count supports this clonotype. This chain joins TRBV6-1 and TRBJ2-3, with no clear D. Trimming pared 3 bases from V and 4 bases from J, leaving 14 bases between. The germline CDR1 and CDR2 sequences are MNHNS and SASEGT. The CDR3 sequence is 15 residues long. The DNA for the CDR3 is TGTGCCAGCAGTGACCAGAAAAAATTTTCAGATACGCAGTATTTT. This codes for CASSDQKKFSDTQYF.

The gene calls are TRBV29-1 and TRBJ1-1; perhaps TRBD1 as D (5 bases). CDR1 SQVTM and CDR2 ANQGSEA come from the germline V gene. The CDR3 consists of 14 residues. With 6 bases removed from V and 3 bases from J, the gap between germline ends came to 17 bases. The CDR3 coding sequence is TGCAGCGTCCCCTTCGGAGGGGCGGACACTGAAGCTTTCTTT. Protein: CSVPFGGADTEAFF.

This clonotype has just one count. This sequence joins TRBV28 and TRBJ2-4; D gene ambiguous. Trimming removed 3 bases from V and 0 bases from J, with 9 bases in between. CDR3 length: 15 amino acids. Germline loops: CDR1 MDHEN, CDR2 SYDVKM. DNA of the CDR3: TGTGCCAGCAGTTTCTTTGGGGTAGCCAAAAACATTCAGTACTTC. Translating gives CASSFFGVAKNIQYF.

The chain has TRBV27 and TRBJ2-6; 8 nucleotides align to TRBD2. Germline V lookup: CDR1 MNHEY, CDR2 SMNVEV (reference sequence). Trimming cost V 2 bases and J 5 bases; bases outside gene matches: 2. The CDR3 has 15 residues. The CDR3 nucleotides are TGTGCCAGCAGTTTACGGGGGGGGAGGGCCAACGTCCTGACTTTC. This encodes CASSLRGGRANVLTF.

The chain has TRBV7-9 and TRBJ1-1, with D possibly matching TRBD1 (5 bases). This CDR3 has 15 residues. From germline, CDR1 is SEHNR and CDR2 FQNEAQ (reference sequence). V lost 1 base to trimming and J lost 3 bases, with 12 bases between them. CDR3 nucleotide sequence: TGTGCCAGCAGCTTAGGGGGACTGATGTACACTGAAGCTTTCTTT. It codes for CASSLGGLMYTEAFF.

This clonotype was seen only once. V and J are TRBV20-1 and TRBJ2-7, with no clear D. The germline V gene has CDR1 DFQATT and CDR2 SNEGSKA (reference sequence). CDR3 length equals 14 residues. Trimming took off 0 bases at V and 0 bases at J, with 9 bases between the two ends. CDR3 protein: CSARDSLNSYEQYF. The CDR3 DNA sequence: TGCAGTGCTAGAGATTCCCTAAACTCCTACGAGCAGTACTTC.

The CDR3 DNA reads TGTGCCAGTAGTGTCGGACACCGCTACGAGCAGTACTTC. It translates to CASSVGHRYEQYF. The genes are TRBV19 and TRBJ2-7; perhaps TRBD1 as D (5 bases). In germline, CDR1 is LNHDA, CDR2 SQIVND (reference sequence). CDR3 size: 13 residues. Trimming shortened V by 5 bases and J by 3 bases, and 11 bases separated the two germline ends.

The V call is TRBV12-3 or TRBV12-4, the J call TRBJ2-5; possible D gene TRBD1, 5 bases. Trimming removed 1 base at V and 3 bases at J, with 9 bases between. The length of the CDR3 is 14 residues. Here the CDR3 reads CASSLVLGEETQYF. The DNA of the CDR3 is TGTGCCAGCAGTTTAGTGTTAGGGGAAGAGACCCAGTACTTC.

This clonotype was seen a handful of times. The chain is built from TRBV4-2 and TRBJ1-1; no clear D gene. There are 15 residues in the CDR3. In germline, CDR1 is LGHNA, CDR2 YNFKEQ. Deletions cut 0 bases from V and 0 bases from J, with 8 bases between. The CDR3 sequence is CASSQERSLNTEAFF. In nucleotides, the CDR3 is TGTGCCAGCAGCCAAGAAAGGTCCCTGAACACTGAAGCTTTCTTT.

The genes are TRBV2 and TRBJ2-3, with 8 bases aligning to TRBD2. Trimming took 3 bases from V and 1 from J; bases not matched to a gene: 6. CDR3 length: 16 amino acids. Germline V gives CDR1 SNHLY, CDR2 FYNNEI. The CDR3 reads CASSDRTSFGTDTQYF. The CDR3 nucleotides read TGTGCCAGCAGTGATAGGACTAGCTTCGGCACAGATACGCAGTATTTT. The full variable domain, in which reference TRBV2 and TRBJ2-3 provide the parts outside the CDR3, is EPEVTQTPSHQVTQMGQEVILRCVPISNHLYFYWYRQILGQKVEFLVSFYNNEISEKSEIFDDQFSVERPDGSNFTLKIRSTKLEDSAMYFCASSDRTSFGTDTQYFGPGTRLTVL.

The rearrangement uses TRBV12-3 or TRBV12-4 and TRBJ2-6; 9 bases line up with TRBD1. The CDR3 is made up of 18 amino acids. The V segment lost 5 bases and the J segment 0 bases; nucleotides outside the gene matches: 8. The CDR3 here is CASSTDRGANSGANVLTF. The CDR3 nucleotides are TGTGCCAGCAGTACGGACAGGGGAGCTAACTCTGGGGCCAACGTCCTGACTTTC.

The rearrangement joins TRBV7-6 to TRBJ1-1; D is ambiguous. The V end was cut by 2 bases, the J end by 3 bases, with 7 bases between. The CDR3 consists of 13 residues. Germline V lookup: CDR1 SGHVS, CDR2 FNYEAQ. CDR3 loop: CASSLNRYTEAFF. The DNA for the CDR3 is TGTGCCAGCAGCTTAAACAGATACACTGAAGCTTTCTTT.

V gene TRBV6-1 combines with J gene TRBJ1-5; TRBD1 matches 8 bases. The CDR3 is 13 residues long. Germline V gives CDR1 MNHNS, CDR2 SASEGT. Trimming removed 8 bases from V and 3 bases from J; junction bases left unmatched: 3. Here the CDR3 DNA reads TGTGCCAGCGGGGACAGGCCCAATCAGCCCCAGCATTTT. This codes for CASGDRPNQPQHF.

This clonotype has only a few counts. This chain connects TRBV7-9 to TRBJ1-5; D possibly corresponds to TRBD1 (6 bases). The V and J ends lost 1 base and 5 bases respectively, with 6 bases between them. Germline CDR1 and CDR2: SEHNR and FQNEAQ (reference sequence). The CDR3 totals 13 residues. The CDR3 loop is CASSLEGDQPQHF. The DNA of the CDR3 is TGTGCCAGCAGCTTAGAGGGGGATCAGCCCCAGCATTTT.

The rearrangement joins TRBV7-8 to TRBJ2-5; D is ambiguous. V lost 5 bases, J lost 1 base, and 11 bases lay in between. The CDR3 is 14 residues long. Germline CDR1 is SGHVS and CDR2 is FQNEAQ. The CDR3 here is CASSPGPPQETQYF. The DNA for the CDR3 is TGTGCCAGCAGCCCAGGCCCACCCCAAGAGACCCAGTACTTC.

This clonotype is a singleton in its sample. V usage is TRBV28 and J usage is TRBJ2-7, with 7 bases matching TRBD1. The germline CDR1 and CDR2 sequences are MDHEN and SYDVKM. The length of the CDR3 is 14 residues. The V segment lost 7 bases and the J segment 0 bases; nucleotides outside the gene matches: 6. CDR3 DNA: TGTGCCAGCAAATTCGGGACAGCCTCCTACGAGCAGTACTTC. Protein sequence: CASKFGTASYEQYF.

The chain employs TRBV27 and TRBJ1-1; tentatively, D is TRBD1 (5 bases). Germline-derived CDR1 and CDR2 are MNHEY and SMNVEV (reference sequence). This CDR3 region has 15 residues. With 1 base removed from V and 0 bases from J, the gap between germline ends came to 9 bases. The CDR3 is CASSLWGFMNTEAFF. The CDR3 region has the DNA TGTGCCAGCAGTTTATGGGGGTTCATGAACACTGAAGCTTTCTTT.

The chain recombines TRBV7-9 with TRBJ2-5, with a tentative D call TRBD1 (5 bases). Between the trimmed V and J ends, which lost 3 bases and 2 bases, there was a span of 7 bases. Germline-derived CDR1 and CDR2 are SEHNR and FQNEAQ (reference sequence). The CDR3 totals 13 residues. The chain's CDR3 is CASSFRQQETQYF. The CDR3 DNA is TGTGCCAGCAGCTTCAGACAGCAAGAGACCCAGTACTTC.

The rearrangement uses TRBV4-1 and TRBJ1-1; D remains unclear. Germline V gene sequence: CDR1 MGHRA, CDR2 YSYEKL. V lost 0 bases to trimming and J lost 3 bases, with 8 bases between them. This CDR3 contains 14 residues. The CDR3 region is CASSQEAGDTEAFF. The CDR3 bases are TGCGCCAGCAGCCAAGAGGCGGGAGACACTGAAGCTTTCTTT.

This clonotype was seen once. V and J are TRBV7-9 and TRBJ2-5; no definite D call. Germline assignment: CDR1 SEHNR and CDR2 FQNEAQ (reference sequence). CDR3 length equals 12 residues. Trimming took 1 base from V and 7 from J, leaving 7 bases between them. The CDR3 nucleotides read TGTGCCAGCAGCTTAGACCCAGGGACCCAGTACTTC. This encodes CASSLDPGTQYF.

This rearrangement joins TRBV19 to TRBJ1-5, with a weak D call TRBD1 (6 bases). The CDR3 is made up of 15 amino acids. V was pared by 3 bases and J by 0 bases, with 9 bases between. Germline V gene sequence: CDR1 LNHDA, CDR2 SQIVND (reference sequence). This CDR3 is CASSMGQNSNQPQHF. The CDR3 DNA reads as TGTGCCAGTAGTATGGGACAAAATAGCAATCAGCCCCAGCATTTT.

V gene TRBV27 combines with J gene TRBJ2-1, with unresolved D. Trimming removed 0 bases from V and 3 bases from J, with 6 bases in between. This CDR3 has 14 amino acids. Germline values: CDR1 MNHEY, CDR2 SMNVEV (reference sequence). In DNA, the CDR3 is TGTGCCAGCAGTTTATCCCGGCTCTACAATGAGCAGTTCTTC. Protein: CASSLSRLYNEQFF.

This clonotype was observed a handful of times. The chain joins TRBV15 to TRBJ2-7; 7 bases agree with TRBD1. Germline CDR1 is LNHNV and CDR2 is YYDKDF (reference sequence). J was trimmed by 3 bases and V by 3 bases; bases with no gene match: 8. The CDR3 is 15 amino acids. The CDR3 loop is CATSSTRGQFYEQYF. The CDR3, as DNA: TGTGCCACCAGCAGCACCCGGGGACAGTTCTACGAGCAGTACTTC.

The chain has TRBV7-9 and TRBJ2-2; D is unresolved. The CDR3 length is 14 residues. CDR1 and CDR2 from the germline V gene are SEHNR and FQNEAQ (reference sequence). Trimming pared 1 base from V and 6 bases from J, leaving 9 bases between. CDR3 DNA: TGTGCCAGCAGCTTAGTGTTGTGGTCCGGGGAGCTGTTTTTT. Its protein is CASSLVLWSGELFF.

The chain combines TRBV5-4 with TRBJ2-3; maybe TRBD2 (7 bases). Germline lookup yields CDR1 SGHNT and CDR2 YYREEE (reference sequence). The CDR3 runs 18 residues. V gave up 3 bases and J gave up 3 bases, with 23 bases separating them. CDR3 bases: TGTGCCAGCAGCTCCAATAAAGGGCTAGGGGGGGTGACAGATACGCAGTATTTT. Translated: CASSSNKGLGGVTDTQYF.

The chain employs TRBV9 and TRBJ1-1; 10 bases are shared with TRBD1. The CDR3 covers 14 residues. Germline values: CDR1 SGDLS, CDR2 YYNGEE. Losses at the gene ends were 3 bases for V and 4 bases for J; bases not matched to a gene: 3. In DNA, the CDR3 is TGTGCCAGCAGCGGACAGGGGGCAGGCACTGAAGCTTTCTTT. Its translation is CASSGQGAGTEAFF.

This chain links TRBV27 with TRBJ2-7, with TRBD1 identical over 10 bases. After removal of 0 bases from V and 5 bases from J, the junction contained 7 bases not matched to a gene. CDR3 length: 16 amino acids. Germline V gene lookup returns CDR1 MNHEY and CDR2 SMNVEV (reference sequence). The CDR3 sequence is CASSLSIPGQGHEQYF. The CDR3, as DNA: TGTGCCAGCAGTTTATCGATCCCGGGACAGGGGCACGAGCAGTACTTC.

The gene calls are TRBV4-1 and TRBJ2-7; tentatively, D is TRBD2 (6 bases). CDR3 length: 14 residues. V was pared by 1 base and J by 3 bases, with 10 bases between. Germline V lookup: CDR1 MGHRA, CDR2 YSYEKL. CDR3 sequence reads: CASSQGGGNYEQYF. CDR3 DNA sequence: TGCGCCAGCAGCCAAGGGGGCGGGAACTACGAGCAGTACTTC.